This TCR beta chain was identified in a study of neoadjuvant anti-PD-1 for oral cavity cancer. On the study more broadly: Patients mostly received three to four biweekly nivolumab doses at 3 mg/kg before surgery. Around day 43, patients without progression received a fourth nivolumab dose before surgery.

Germline loops: CDR1 GTSNPN, CDR2 SVGIG (reference sequence). Trimming cost V 0 bases and J 2 bases, with 14 bases left between them. The CDR3 totals 17 residues. Sequenced by immunoSEQ multiplex PCR; TCRdb stores in-frame clones only, minus some. This sample has about 12,000 clones, with 50% to 65% found just once. The starting material was tumor tissue, obtained before nivolumab (anti-PD-1) treatment. This sequence originates from a person aged 40 to 85 with oral cavity squamous cell carcinoma. V is TRBV30 and J is TRBJ2-6, with a tentative D call TRBD2 (6 bases). CDR3 bases: TGTGCCTGGAGTGTAGAGCGGGTAGGACCTGGGGCCAACGTCCTGACTTTC. This encodes CAWSVERVGPGANVLTF.